A selection of T cell receptor beta chains follows, all from one sample in a study of T-cell reconstitution after alpha-beta-depleted transplantation in children. TCRdb recomputed calls from the PCR reads with MiXCR, one row per CDR3 protein. The table has around 370,000 distinct CDR3 sequences, 10% seen once. Sequenced here: PBMCs from the stem cell graft donor, sampled from the stem cell graft. The receptor set was obtained from a human donor who donated a stem cell graft to a child with acute lymphoblastic leukemia. The CDR3 runs from the conserved cysteine through the conserved F or W. The D gene is left open where the match is weak. Part of the rows lack a size; the others show once, few, many or a class for expanded clones.

V gene	clone size	J gene	D gene	CDR3 protein	CDR3 DNA
TRBV7-3	few	TRBJ2-3	TRBD2	CASSLTGLAGGTDTQYF	TGTGCCAGCAGCTTAACGGGCCTAGCGGGAGGGACAGATACGCAGTATTTT
TRBV4-2	many	TRBJ2-1	NA	CASSQVQDNEQFF	TGTGCCAGCAGCCAAGTACAGGACAATGAGCAGTTCTTC
TRBV4-3	few	TRBJ2-7	TRBD2	CASSPSSGRSYEQYF	TGCGCCAGCAGCCCCTCAAGCGGGAGGTCGTACGAGCAGTACTTC
TRBV4-3	many	TRBJ2-1	TRBD2	CASSPSGLSYNEQFF	TGCGCCAGCAGCCCTTCGGGACTAAGCTACAATGAGCAGTTCTTC
TRBV27	few	TRBJ1-4	NA	CASSPRDGTGKLFF	TGTGCCAGCAGTCCCAGGGACGGAACGGGAAAACTGTTTTTT
TRBV20-1	many	TRBJ2-5	NA	CSAPLQGRLGKTQYF	TGCAGTGCTCCGCTACAGGGAAGGTTGGGTAAGACCCAGTACTTC
TRBV7-9	few	TRBJ1-3	NA	CASSYHRPGALGNTIYF	TGTGCCAGCAGCTATCATCGGCCGGGGGCGCTTGGAAACACCATATATTTT
TRBV25-1	NA	TRBJ2-3	NA	CASSAMGTGYTDTQYF	TGTGCCAGCAGTGCAATGGGGACGGGTTACACAGATACGCAGTATTTT
TRBV5-1	many	TRBJ2-1	NA	CASSSPGQGSPSSYNEQFF	TGCGCCAGCAGCTCTCCGGGACAAGGGTCTCCTAGCTCCTACAATGAGCAGTTCTTC
TRBV5-1	NA	TRBJ2-1	TRBD2	CASASSGMPNEQFF	TGCGCCAGCGCTTCTAGCGGGATGCCCAATGAGCAGTTCTTC
TRBV27	NA	TRBJ1-1	NA	CASSLTAGAEAFF	TGTGCCAGCAGTTTAACCGCAGGAGCTGAAGCTTTCTTT
TRBV12-3/TRBV12-4	NA	TRBJ2-6	NA	CASSLRRSGANVLTF	TGTGCCAGCAGTTTACGGCGGTCTGGGGCCAACGTCCTGACTTTC
TRBV7-3	NA	TRBJ2-3	TRBD2	CASSLDLAGDTQYF	TGTGCCAGCAGCTTAGACCTAGCGGGAGATACGCAGTATTTT
TRBV19	NA	TRBJ2-5	NA	CASSGDFAEQETQYF	TGTGCCAGTAGTGGAGATTTCGCCGAGCAAGAGACCCAGTACTTC
TRBV5-6	NA	TRBJ2-5	NA	CASSGLNQETQYF	TGTGCCAGCAGCGGACTGAATCAAGAGACCCAGTACTTC
TRBV3-1	NA	TRBJ2-1	TRBD2	CASSQEAASGRNEQFF	TGTGCCAGCAGCCAAGAAGCCGCTAGCGGGAGGAATGAGCAGTTCTTC
TRBV20-1	few	TRBJ2-5	NA	CSGPETQYF	TGCAGCGGGCCTGAGACCCAGTACTTC
TRBV7-2	many	TRBJ2-7	TRBD2	CASSLEVGGPSYEQYF	TGTGCCAGCAGCTTAGAGGTGGGAGGGCCCTCCTACGAGCAGTACTTC
TRBV20-1	NA	TRBJ1-1	NA	CSARDPRGAAEAFF	TGCAGTGCTAGAGATCCAAGGGGGGCGGCTGAAGCTTTCTTT
TRBV12-3/TRBV12-4	many	TRBJ1-1	TRBD1	CASKGQGATEAFF	TGTGCCAGCAAGGGACAGGGCGCCACTGAAGCTTTCTTT
TRBV19	few	TRBJ1-2	NA	CASSIDGYYGYTF	TGTGCCAGTAGTATCGACGGCTACTATGGCTACACCTTC
TRBV5-1	few	TRBJ2-1	NA	CASSLGARNLYNEQFF	TGCGCCAGCAGCTTGGGGGCGCGGAACTTGTACAATGAGCAGTTCTTC
TRBV12-3/TRBV12-4	NA	TRBJ2-7	NA	CASSFGGSSLEQYF	TGTGCCAGCAGTTTCGGGGGCAGCTCACTTGAGCAGTACTTC
TRBV6-1	NA	TRBJ2-7	NA	CASSEEHTLKSYEQYF	TGTGCCAGCAGTGAAGAACATACCCTGAAGTCCTACGAGCAGTACTTC
TRBV6-1	NA	TRBJ2-7	NA	CASSPPRAGWDEQYF	TGTGCCAGCAGTCCCCCCAGGGCGGGATGGGACGAGCAGTACTTC
TRBV7-8	NA	TRBJ2-6	NA	CASSSFKGTGANVLTF	TGTGCCAGCAGTAGCTTTAAGGGAACTGGGGCCAACGTCCTGACTTTC
TRBV20-1	many	TRBJ2-3	NA	CSARDRRGSTDTQYF	TGCAGTGCTAGAGATAGGAGGGGGAGCACAGATACGCAGTATTTT
TRBV20-1	many	TRBJ2-5	NA	CSSTPAPDGQETQYF	TGCAGTTCCACCCCGGCGCCAGACGGCCAAGAGACCCAGTACTTC